Described below is a single TCR beta chain sequence and its context. This record comes from a study of identifying expanded T cells in peripheral blood. Profiling relied on immunoSEQ multiplex PCR, and the TCRdb table lists in-frame clones only, not all of them. The top ten hold approximately 16% of the sample, which has approximately 110,000 clones, around 89% seen once. The CDR3 is made up of 17 amino acids. The V end was cut by 3 bases, the J end by 2 bases, with 20 bases between. Germline assignment: CDR1 SGHNT and CDR2 YYREEE (reference sequence). The chain employs TRBV5-4 and TRBJ2-5, with D uncertain. The sequencing input was blood. This clonotype was obtained from a person between 18 and 69 years old in good health. In DNA, the CDR3 is TGTGCCAGCAGCTCCGGATATGGTGTGGGCAGGCAAGAGACCCAGTACTTC. Its protein is CASSSGYGVGRQETQYF.